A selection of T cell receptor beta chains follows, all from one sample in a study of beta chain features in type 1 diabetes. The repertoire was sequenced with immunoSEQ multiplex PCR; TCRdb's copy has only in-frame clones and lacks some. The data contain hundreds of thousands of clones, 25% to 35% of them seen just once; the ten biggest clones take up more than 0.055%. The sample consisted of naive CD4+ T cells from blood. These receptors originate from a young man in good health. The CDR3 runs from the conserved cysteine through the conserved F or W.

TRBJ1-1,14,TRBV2,CASMMGQGGTEAFF
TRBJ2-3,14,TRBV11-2,CASSQGRSTDTQYF
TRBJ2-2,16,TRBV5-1,CASSLPTSGSTGELFF
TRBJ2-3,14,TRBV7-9,CASSHKAGSPGQYF
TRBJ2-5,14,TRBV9,CASSVGERRETQYF
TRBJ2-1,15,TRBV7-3,CASSLGQGSYNEQFF
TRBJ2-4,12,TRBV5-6,CASSFGRNIQYF
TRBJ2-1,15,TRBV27,CASSLPSGRVNEQFF
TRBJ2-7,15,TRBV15,CATSRGRDYSYEQYF
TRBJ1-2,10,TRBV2,CASREDGYTF
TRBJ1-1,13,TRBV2,CASRWTWNTEAFF
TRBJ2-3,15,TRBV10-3,CAISETTGGEDTQYF
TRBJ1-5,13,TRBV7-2,CASSSSRHQPQHF
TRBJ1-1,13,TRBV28,CASSFPSGFEAFF
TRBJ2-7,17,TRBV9,CASSPRPGTSGSYEQYF
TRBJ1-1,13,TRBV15,CATSRDRGTEAFF
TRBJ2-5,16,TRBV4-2,CASSQEGSGRKETQYF
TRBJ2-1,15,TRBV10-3,CAIRAGTSGNYEQFF
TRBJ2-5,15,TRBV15,CATSAGDRLQETQYF
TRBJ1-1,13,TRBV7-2,CASSFTGGTEAFF
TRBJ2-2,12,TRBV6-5,CASSYHTGELFF
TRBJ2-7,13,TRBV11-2,CASSLTLAPALYF
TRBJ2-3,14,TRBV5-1,CASRKEPVTDTQYF
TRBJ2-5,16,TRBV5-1,CASSSPSGVYQETQYF
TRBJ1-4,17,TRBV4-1,CASSQKDRGSTNEKLFF
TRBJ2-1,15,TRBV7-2,CASRGRTGRYNEQFF
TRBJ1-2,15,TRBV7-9,CASSLAGSNNYGYTF
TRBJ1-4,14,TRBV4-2,CASSQEIGREKLFF
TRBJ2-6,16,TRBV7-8,CASSLARNSGANVLTF
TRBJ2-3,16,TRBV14,CASSQRLQGSTDTQYF
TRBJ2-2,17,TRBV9,CASSVGLASGKPGELFF
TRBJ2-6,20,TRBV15,CATSRDFGLAGGSGANVLTF
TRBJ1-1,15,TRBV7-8,CASSEQRQENTEAFF
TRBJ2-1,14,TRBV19,CASRSRGSYNEQFF
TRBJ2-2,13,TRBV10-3,CAISGRNTGELFF
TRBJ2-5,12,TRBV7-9,CASSLVVETQYF
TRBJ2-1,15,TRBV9,CASSPRPFRLYEQFF
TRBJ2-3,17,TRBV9,CASSFTTVGKGADTQYF
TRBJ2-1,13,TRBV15,CATSRVPHNEQFF
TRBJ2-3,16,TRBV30,CAWSSSWSGRASSQYF
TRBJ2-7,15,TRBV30,CAWSVEGRGYYEQYF
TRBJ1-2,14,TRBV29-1,CSVEWTRGNYGYTF
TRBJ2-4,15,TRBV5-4,CASSVQGATKNIQYF
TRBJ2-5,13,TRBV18,CASSKWGQETQYF
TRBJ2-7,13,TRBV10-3,CAIRGQGIHEQYF
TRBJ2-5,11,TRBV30,CAWKQQETQYF
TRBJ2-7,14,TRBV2,CASRADRISYEQYF
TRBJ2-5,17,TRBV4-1,CASSPGLAGPYQETQYF
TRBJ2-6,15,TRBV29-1,CSVDAPVAGANVLTF
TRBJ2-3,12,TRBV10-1,CASSSTLDTQYF
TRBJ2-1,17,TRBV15,CATSRRGGAILYNEQFF
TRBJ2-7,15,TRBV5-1,CASSSLAGVGYEQYF